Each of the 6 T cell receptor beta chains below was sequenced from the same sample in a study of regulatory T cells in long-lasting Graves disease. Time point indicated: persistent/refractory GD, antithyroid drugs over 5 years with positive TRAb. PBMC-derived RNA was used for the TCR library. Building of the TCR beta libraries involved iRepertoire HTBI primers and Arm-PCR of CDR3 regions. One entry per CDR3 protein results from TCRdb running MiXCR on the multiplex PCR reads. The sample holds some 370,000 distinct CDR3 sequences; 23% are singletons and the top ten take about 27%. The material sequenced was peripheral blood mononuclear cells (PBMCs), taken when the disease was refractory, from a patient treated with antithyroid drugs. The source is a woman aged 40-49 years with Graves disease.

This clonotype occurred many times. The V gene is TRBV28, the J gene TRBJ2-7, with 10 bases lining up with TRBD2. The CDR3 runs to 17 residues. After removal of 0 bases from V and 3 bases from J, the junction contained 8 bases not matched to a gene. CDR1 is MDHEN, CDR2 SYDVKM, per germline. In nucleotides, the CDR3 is TGTGCCAGCAGTTTATGGAGGCCTAGCGGGAGTAGCTACGAGCAGTACTTC. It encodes CASSLWRPSGSSYEQYF.

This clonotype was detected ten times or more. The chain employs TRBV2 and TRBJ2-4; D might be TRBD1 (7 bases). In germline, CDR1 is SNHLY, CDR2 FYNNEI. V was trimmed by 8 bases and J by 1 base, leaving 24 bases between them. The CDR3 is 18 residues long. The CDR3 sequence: CASEVRGQRRGAKNIQYF. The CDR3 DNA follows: TGTGCCAGCGAAGTGAGGGGACAGCGGAGGGGGGCCAAAAACATTCAGTACTTC.

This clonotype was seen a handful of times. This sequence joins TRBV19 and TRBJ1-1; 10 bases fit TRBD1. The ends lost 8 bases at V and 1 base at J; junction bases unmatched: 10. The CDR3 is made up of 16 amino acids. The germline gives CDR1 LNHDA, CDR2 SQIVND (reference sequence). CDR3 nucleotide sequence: TGTGCCAGTTCCCCCGGGACAGGGGAACCGAACACTGAAGCTTTCTTT. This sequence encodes CASSPGTGEPNTEAFF. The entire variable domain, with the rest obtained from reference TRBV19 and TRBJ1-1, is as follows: DGGITQSPKYLFRKEGQNVTLSCEQNLNHDAMYWYRQDPGQGLRLIYYSQIVNDFQKGDIAEGYSVSREKKESFPLTVTSAQKNPTAFYLCASSPGTGEPNTEAFFGQGTRLTVV.

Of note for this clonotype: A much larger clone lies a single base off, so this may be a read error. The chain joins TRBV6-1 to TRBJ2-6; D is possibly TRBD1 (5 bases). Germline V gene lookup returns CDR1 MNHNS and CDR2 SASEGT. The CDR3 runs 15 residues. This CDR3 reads CASNPGSSGANILTF. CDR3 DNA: TGTGCCAGCAATCCAGGGTCCTCTGGGGCCAACATCCTGACTTTC.

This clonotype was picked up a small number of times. The CDR3 coding sequence is TGTGCCAGCAGCGTAGAAGGGTCCTACGAGCAGTACTTC. Translation gives CASSVEGSYEQYF. The gene calls are TRBV9 and TRBJ2-7; D is unclear. The CDR3 is 13 residues long. The germline V gene has CDR1 SGDLS and CDR2 YYNGEE. Deletions cut 0 bases from V and 1 base from J, with 5 bases between.

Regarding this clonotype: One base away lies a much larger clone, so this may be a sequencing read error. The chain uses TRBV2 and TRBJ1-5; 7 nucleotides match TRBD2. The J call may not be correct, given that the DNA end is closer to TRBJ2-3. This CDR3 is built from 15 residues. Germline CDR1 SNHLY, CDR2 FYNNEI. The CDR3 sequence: CASRPPGGGNQPQYF. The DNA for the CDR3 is TGTGCCAGCAGGCCCCCCGGGGGAGGGAATCAGCCCCAGTATTTT.